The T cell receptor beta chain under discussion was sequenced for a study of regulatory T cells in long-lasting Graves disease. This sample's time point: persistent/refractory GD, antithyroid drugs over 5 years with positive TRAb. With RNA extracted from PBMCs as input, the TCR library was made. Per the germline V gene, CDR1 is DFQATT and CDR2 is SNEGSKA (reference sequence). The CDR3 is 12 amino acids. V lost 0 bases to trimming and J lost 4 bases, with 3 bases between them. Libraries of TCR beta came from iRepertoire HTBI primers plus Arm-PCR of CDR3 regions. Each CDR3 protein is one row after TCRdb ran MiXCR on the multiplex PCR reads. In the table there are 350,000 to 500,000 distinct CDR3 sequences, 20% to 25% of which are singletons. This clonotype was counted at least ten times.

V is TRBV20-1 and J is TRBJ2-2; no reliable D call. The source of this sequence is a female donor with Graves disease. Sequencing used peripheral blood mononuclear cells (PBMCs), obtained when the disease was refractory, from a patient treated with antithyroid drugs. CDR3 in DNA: TGCAGTGCTAGAGACTCCACCGGGGAGCTGTTTTTT. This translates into CSARDSTGELFF.